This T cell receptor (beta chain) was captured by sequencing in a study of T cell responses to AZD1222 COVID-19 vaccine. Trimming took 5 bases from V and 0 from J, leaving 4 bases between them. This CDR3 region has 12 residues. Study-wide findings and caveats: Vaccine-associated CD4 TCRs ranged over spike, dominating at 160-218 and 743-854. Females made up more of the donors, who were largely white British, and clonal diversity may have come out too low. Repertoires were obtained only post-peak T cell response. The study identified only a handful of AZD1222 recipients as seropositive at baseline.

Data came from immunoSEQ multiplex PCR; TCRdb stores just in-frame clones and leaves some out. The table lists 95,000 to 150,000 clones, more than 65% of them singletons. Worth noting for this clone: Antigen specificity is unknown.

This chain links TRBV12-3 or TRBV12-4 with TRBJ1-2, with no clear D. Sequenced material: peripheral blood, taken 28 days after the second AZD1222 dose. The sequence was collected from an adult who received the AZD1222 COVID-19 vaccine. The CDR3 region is CASSATNYGYTF. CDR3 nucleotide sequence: TGTGCCAGCAGTGCCACTAACTATGGCTACACCTTC.